This passage covers 20 T cell receptor beta chains from one sample sequenced in a study of T cell repertoires in cytomegalovirus infection (dated 2019 in TCRdb). The instrument given in TCRdb is Illumina HiSeq 1500. Through fastp at Q25 and MiXCR, TCRdb rebuilt clones from the public reads, retaining in-frame beta chains. Duplicate CDR3 protein sequences are folded into a single record with the most common DNA and genes. This sample gives 150,000 to 200,000 distinct CDR3 sequences in total; roughly 28% of them show up just once. Roughly 31% of the sample is in the top ten clones. The source material was PBMCs. Source of these receptors: a human donor in good health (CMV status not recorded). Some clones in this sample may be carry-over from other donors' samples.

Comment on this clonotype: The junction does not match germline at one end; this may be a read error. CDR3 nucleotides: TGTGCCAGCAGCCGGGACGTTAGCGCTGGGGCCAACGGCCTGACTTTC. The encoded protein is CASSRDVSAGANGLTF. The rearrangement links TRBV6-1 to TRBJ2-6; D tentatively reads TRBD1 or TRBD2 (5 bases each). In germline, CDR1 is MNHNS, CDR2 SASEGT. The CDR3 is 16 amino acids.

Only a few counts were recorded for this clonotype. The rearrangement links TRBV7-6 to TRBJ1-6; D unclear. Germline-derived CDR1 and CDR2 are SGHVS and FNYEAQ. This CDR3 contains 16 residues. V was trimmed by 0 bases and J by 8 bases, leaving 14 bases between them. CDR3 nucleotides: TGTGCCAGCAGCTTAGCGACGCCAAACCGGGATTCACCCCTCCACTTT. Amino acid sequence: CASSLATPNRDSPLHF.

This clonotype was counted many times. The gene calls are TRBV7-2 and TRBJ1-2, with D maybe TRBD1 (6 bases). V was clipped by 5 bases and J by 7 bases, with 17 bases between them. CDR1 and CDR2 from the germline V gene are SGHTA and FQGNSA. The CDR3 runs 14 residues. CDR3 sequence: CASSPSGRGGGYTF. Here the CDR3 DNA reads TGTGCCAGCAGCCCCTCGGGCAGGGGAGGTGGCTACACCTTC. Full variable domain (missing parts from reference TRBV7-2 and TRBJ1-2): GAGVSQSPSNKVTEKGKDVELRCDPISGHTALYWYRQSLGQGLEFLIYFQGNSAPDKSGLPSDRFSAERTGGSVSTLTIQRTQQEDSAVYLCASSPSGRGGGYTFGSGTRLTVV.

The rearrangement uses TRBV6-8 and TRBJ1-3; D call uncertain. In germline, CDR1 is MNHGY, CDR2 SAAAGT. The CDR3 has 15 residues. The germline V and J ends were trimmed by 6 bases and 4 bases, with 16 bases remaining between them. CDR3 DNA sequence: TGTGCCAGCAGCTCAGACGGAGGGAGGGGAAACACCATATATTTT. It encodes CASSSDGGRGNTIYF.

The CDR3 region is CASSSTGGMDQPQHF. The CDR3 DNA follows: TGTGCCAGTAGTTCGACAGGGGGCATGGATCAGCCCCAGCATTTT. The chain links TRBV19 to TRBJ1-5; TRBD1 agrees at 10 bases. Trimming took 5 bases from V and 5 from J; bases not matched to a gene: 6. Germline-derived CDR1 and CDR2 are LNHDA and SQIVND (reference sequence). The length of the CDR3 is 15 residues.

There are many counts of this clonotype. The chain carries TRBV7-8 and TRBJ1-3; D is undetermined. This CDR3 contains 16 residues. The germline V and J ends were trimmed by 2 bases and 0 bases, with 11 bases remaining between them. CDR1 SGHVS and CDR2 FQNEAQ come from the germline V gene. The DNA of the CDR3 is TGTGCCAGCAGCTTAAGCTCCTTGAGCTCTGGAAACACCATATATTTT. Its translation: CASSLSSLSSGNTIYF.

This clonotype was observed once. The V call is TRBV10-3, the J call TRBJ1-1, with 9 bases that match TRBD1. Germline CDR1 and CDR2: ENHRY and SYGVKD. V was pared by 7 bases and J by 1 base, with 4 bases of the junction left unmatched. The CDR3 is 14 residues long. CDR3 DNA: TGTGCCATCACCAGGGACAGGGAGAACACTGAAGCTTTCTTT. Its translation is CAITRDRENTEAFF.

The CDR3 loop is CASSHLQGASEAFF. CDR3 in DNA: TGTGCCAGCAGCCACCTACAGGGAGCTAGTGAAGCTTTCTTT. This rearrangement joins TRBV14 to TRBJ1-1, with D possibly matching TRBD1 (6 bases). In germline, CDR1 is SGHDN, CDR2 FVKESK. Trimming took off 3 bases at V and 7 bases at J, with 15 bases between the two ends. This CDR3 region has 14 residues.

V and J are TRBV11-2 and TRBJ2-3, with D possibly TRBD2 on 7 matching bases. The length of the CDR3 is 16 residues. Germline loops: CDR1 SGHAT, CDR2 FQNNGV. The V and J ends lost 1 base and 2 bases respectively, with 13 bases between them. CDR3 sequence (DNA): TGTGCCAGCAGCTTAGTCATGGGGGGGGCCACAGATACGCAGTATTTT. Translated: CASSLVMGGATDTQYF.

In this sample, this clonotype turned up many times. The V gene is TRBV7-2, the J gene TRBJ2-7, with 9 nucleotides matching TRBD2. With V trimmed by 3 bases and J by 6 bases, 9 bases remained unmatched. The germline gives CDR1 SGHTA, CDR2 FQGNSA. The length of the CDR3 is 15 residues. The CDR3 loop reads CASSFGGGATFEQYF. The DNA for the CDR3 is TGTGCCAGCAGCTTCGGCGGGGGGGCAACGTTCGAGCAGTACTTC.

The V call is TRBV12-3 or TRBV12-4, the J call TRBJ2-7, with TRBD1 identical over 7 bases. J lost 6 bases, V lost 6 bases, and 8 bases had no gene match. The CDR3 length is 13 residues. The CDR3 loop reads CASSLGQLIEQYF. DNA of the CDR3: TGTGCCAGCAGCTTGGGACAGCTTATCGAGCAGTACTTC.

This chain links TRBV3-1 with TRBJ1-2, with D possibly matching TRBD1 (5 bases). V dropped 3 bases and J dropped 4 bases, with 6 bases sitting between them. Germline lookup yields CDR1 LGHDT and CDR2 YNNKEL (reference sequence). The CDR3 is 12 amino acids. In nucleotides, the CDR3 is TGTGCCAGCAGCCAGGGGGGCTATGGCTACACCTTC. Residues: CASSQGGYGYTF.

Only a few counts were recorded for this clonotype. The gene calls are TRBV6-5 and TRBJ2-7, with 9 nucleotides matching TRBD1. Germline CDR1 reads MNHEY; CDR2 reads SVGAGI. This CDR3 comprises 16 residues. With 6 bases clipped from V and 5 bases from J, the junction kept 14 bases outside the gene matches. CDR3 nucleotide sequence: TGTGCCAGCAGCGGGCTGGGGACAGGGAAATTGAACGAGCAGTACTTC. As protein: CASSGLGTGKLNEQYF.

J is TRBJ1-1 and V is TRBV5-1; D gene unclear. The CDR3 runs to 12 residues. Per germline, CDR1 SGHRS and CDR2 YFSETQ. V was trimmed by 7 bases and J by 3 bases, leaving 10 bases between them. CDR3 nucleotide sequence: TGCGCCAGCGGGGATGCTTACACTGAAGCTTTCTTT. Protein sequence: CASGDAYTEAFF.

The table lists this clonotype with many counts. The chain combines TRBV7-2 with TRBJ2-3, with D uncertain. The germline CDR1 and CDR2 sequences are SGHTA and FQGNSA. The V end lost 0 bases, the J end lost 0 bases, and 1 base lay between the germline ends. The CDR3 loop spans 13 amino acids. The CDR3 DNA reads TGTGCCAGCAGCTTAGCGAGCACAGATACGCAGTATTTT. Amino acids: CASSLASTDTQYF. Looking up the rest from reference TRBV7-2 and TRBJ2-3 gives the full variable domain: GAGVSQSPSNKVTEKGKDVELRCDPISGHTALYWYRQSLGQGLEFLIYFQGNSAPDKSGLPSDRFSAERTGGSVSTLTIQRTQQEDSAVYLCASSLASTDTQYFGPGTRLTVL.

The genes are TRBV7-8 and TRBJ2-3, with 9 bases lining up with TRBD1. The germline gives CDR1 SGHVS, CDR2 FQNEAQ. The CDR3 runs 15 residues. Trimming cost V 4 bases and J 5 bases; bases outside gene matches: 7. CDR3 DNA: TGTGCCAGCAGCTCCGGGACAGGGAGAGGAGATACGCAGTATTTT. This encodes CASSSGTGRGDTQYF.

In its sample, this clonotype was seen many times. The V and J genes are TRBV4-1 and TRBJ1-2; a possible D gene is TRBD1 (6 bases). CDR3 length: 14 amino acids. The V end lost 2 bases, the J end lost 8 bases, and 15 bases lay between the germline ends. Germline V CDR1 and CDR2: MGHRA, YSYEKL. The CDR3 reads CASSQLTTGAGYTF. In DNA form, the CDR3 reads TGCGCCAGCAGCCAACTTACGACGGGGGCCGGCTACACCTTC.

The table lists this clonotype with a few counts. The rearrangement joins TRBV20-1 to TRBJ1-1; D possibly corresponds to TRBD1 (6 bases). V was cut by 6 bases and J by 0 bases, with 11 bases left in between. The CDR3 has 13 amino acids. Germline V gene data show CDR1 as DFQATT and CDR2 as SNEGSKA (reference sequence). The CDR3 region has the DNA TGCAGTGCCAGGGGACTCATGAACACTGAAGCTTTCTTT. It translates to CSARGLMNTEAFF.

In this sample, this clonotype turned up a few times. V gene TRBV20-1 combines with J gene TRBJ1-6; the D is unclear. The germline V gene has CDR1 DFQATT and CDR2 SNEGSKA (reference sequence). CDR3 size: 15 residues. Deletions cut 0 bases from V and 9 bases from J, with 15 bases between. The CDR3 bases are TGCAGTGCTAGAGATCGCGGGCGAGGAGGTTCACCCCTCCACTTT. This gives the protein CSARDRGRGGSPLHF.

The genes are TRBV12-3 or TRBV12-4 and TRBJ2-1; TRBD1 matches 8 bases. V lost 5 bases, J lost 5 bases, and 5 bases stayed unmatched. This CDR3 region has 14 residues. The CDR3 DNA sequence: TGTGCCAGCAGTAGGACAGGGCACGACAATGAGCAGTTCTTC. Protein sequence: CASSRTGHDNEQFF.